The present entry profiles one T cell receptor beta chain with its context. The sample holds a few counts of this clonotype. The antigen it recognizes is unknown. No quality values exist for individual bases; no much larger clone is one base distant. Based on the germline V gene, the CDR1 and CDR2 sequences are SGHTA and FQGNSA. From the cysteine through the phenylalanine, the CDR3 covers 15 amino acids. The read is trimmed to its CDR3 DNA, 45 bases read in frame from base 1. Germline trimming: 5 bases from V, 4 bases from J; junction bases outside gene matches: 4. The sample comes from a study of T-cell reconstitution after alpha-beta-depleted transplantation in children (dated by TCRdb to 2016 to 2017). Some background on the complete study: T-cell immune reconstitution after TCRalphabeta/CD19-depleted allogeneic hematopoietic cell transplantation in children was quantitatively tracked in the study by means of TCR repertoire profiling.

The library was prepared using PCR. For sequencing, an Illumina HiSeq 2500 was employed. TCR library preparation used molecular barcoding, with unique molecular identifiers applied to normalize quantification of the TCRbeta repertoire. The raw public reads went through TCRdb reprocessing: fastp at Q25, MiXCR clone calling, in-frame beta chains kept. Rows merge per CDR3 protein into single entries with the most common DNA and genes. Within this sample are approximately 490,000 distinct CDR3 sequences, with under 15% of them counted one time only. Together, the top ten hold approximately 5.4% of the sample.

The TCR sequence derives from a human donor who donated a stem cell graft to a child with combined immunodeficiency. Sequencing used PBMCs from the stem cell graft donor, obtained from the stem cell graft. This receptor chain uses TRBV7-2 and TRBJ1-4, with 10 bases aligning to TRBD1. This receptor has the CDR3 CASSGQGGGNEKLFF. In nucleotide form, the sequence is TGTGCCAGCAGCGGACAGGGGGGCGGTAATGAAAAACTGTTTTTT.